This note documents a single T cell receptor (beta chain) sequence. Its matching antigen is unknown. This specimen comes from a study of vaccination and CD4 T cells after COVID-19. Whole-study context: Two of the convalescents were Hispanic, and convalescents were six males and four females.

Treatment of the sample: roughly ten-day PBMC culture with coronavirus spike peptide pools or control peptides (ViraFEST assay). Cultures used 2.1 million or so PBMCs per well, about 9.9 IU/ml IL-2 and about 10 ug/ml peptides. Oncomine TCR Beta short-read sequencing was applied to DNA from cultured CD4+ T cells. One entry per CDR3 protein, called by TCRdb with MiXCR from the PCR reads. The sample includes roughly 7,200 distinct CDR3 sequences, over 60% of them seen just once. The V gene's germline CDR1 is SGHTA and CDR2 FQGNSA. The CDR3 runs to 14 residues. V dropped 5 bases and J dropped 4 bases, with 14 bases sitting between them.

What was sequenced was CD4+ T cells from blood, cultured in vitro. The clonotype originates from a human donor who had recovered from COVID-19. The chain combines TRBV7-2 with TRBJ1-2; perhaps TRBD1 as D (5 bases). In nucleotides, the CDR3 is TGTGCCAGCAGCACCAACCCGGGGGGCTATGGCTACACCTTC. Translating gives CASSTNPGGYGYTF.